This entry lists 12 T cell receptor beta chains sequenced from one sample in a study of regulatory T cells in long-lasting Graves disease. Time point of the sample: newly diagnosed GD, antithyroid drugs for less than 3 months. Extracted RNA from PBMCs served as the source of the TCR library. TCR beta libraries were built with iRepertoire HTBI primers and Arm-PCR of CDR3 regions. Each CDR3 protein gets one entry after TCRdb re-called the multiplex PCR reads with MiXCR. The data hold approximately 400,000 distinct CDR3 sequences, with roughly a sixth observed a single time. The sequenced sample was peripheral blood mononuclear cells (PBMCs), obtained at new diagnosis, from a patient treated with antithyroid drugs. Source of these receptors: a female donor with Graves disease.

There are many counts of this clonotype. The V gene is TRBV12-3 or TRBV12-4, the J gene TRBJ2-6; 10 bases agree with TRBD1. The V and J ends lost 5 bases and 1 base, in that order; junction bases with no gene match: 5. This CDR3 has 17 amino acids. The CDR3 reads CASSLGDRGSGANVLTF. CDR3 coding DNA: TGTGCCAGCAGTCTAGGGGACAGGGGATCTGGGGCCAACGTCCTGACTTTC.

This clonotype was counted ten times or more. This chain connects TRBV6-5 to TRBJ2-7, with D perhaps TRBD2 (6 bases). The germline V gene encodes CDR1 MNHEY and CDR2 SVGAGI. The V gene lost 2 bases and the J gene lost 7 bases, with 36 bases spanning the gap. The CDR3 totals 21 residues. Here the CDR3 DNA reads TGTGCCAGCAGTTACCTCGCAGACCGGGGACCCCGGTCCCCTTGGGACTCGGAGCAGTACTTC. The encoded protein is CASSYLADRGPRSPWDSEQYF.

This clonotype was recorded at least ten times. The chain recombines TRBV5-1 with TRBJ1-1, with 7 bases identical to TRBD1. Germline-derived CDR1 and CDR2 are SGHRS and YFSETQ. V dropped 0 bases and J dropped 5; count of bases not matched to a gene: 13. This CDR3 is built from 17 residues. CDR3 amino acids: CASSLGTGPVGSTEAFF. The CDR3 DNA reads TGCGCCAGCAGCTTGGGGACAGGTCCCGTCGGATCGACTGAAGCTTTCTTT.

This sequence joins TRBV30 and TRBJ1-1; D gene uncertain. V lost 4 bases and J 4 bases, leaving 13 bases between the germline ends. The CDR3 is 13 residues long. The germline V gene encodes CDR1 GTSNPN and CDR2 SVGIG (reference sequence). DNA for the CDR3: TGTGCCTGGACCCCGGGGAGGAGCACTGAAGCTTTCTTT. Translating gives CAWTPGRSTEAFF. The full variable domain, rest sourced from reference TRBV30 and TRBJ1-1, is SQTIHQWPATLVQPVGSPLSLECTVEGTSNPNLYWYRQAAGRGLQLLFYSVGIGQISSEVPQNLSASRPQDRQFILSSKKLLLSDSGFYLCAWTPGRSTEAFFGQGTRLTVV.

The chain couples TRBV4-1 to TRBJ1-2; D uncertain. CDR1 MGHRA and CDR2 YSYEKL come from the germline V gene. The ends were cut back, 0 bases at V and 8 bases at J, with 19 bases in the middle. This CDR3 has 16 amino acids. The CDR3 sequence: CASSQDLALAGGGYTF. Written as DNA, the CDR3 is TGCGCCAGCAGCCAAGATCTGGCCCTCGCCGGAGGCGGCTACACCTTC.

This clonotype showed up many times. The rearrangement joins TRBV12-3 or TRBV12-4 to TRBJ2-7, with TRBD2 identical over 7 bases. CDR3 length: 17 residues. V was pared by 4 bases and J by 1 base, with 13 bases of the junction left unmatched. The CDR3 sequence is CASSWSSGALESYEQYF. CDR3 in DNA: TGTGCCAGCAGTTGGTCTAGCGGAGCCCTTGAGTCCTACGAGCAGTACTTC.

This clonotype showed up many times. The rearrangement uses TRBV7-9 and TRBJ2-3; D gene uncertain. Germline V gene lookup returns CDR1 SEHNR and CDR2 FQNEAQ (reference sequence). V was cut by 6 bases and J by 6 bases, with 22 bases left in between. The CDR3 is 16 residues long. CDR3: CASSPTRTARSDTQYF. CDR3 DNA: TGTGCCAGCAGTCCTACCAGGACCGCAAGGTCGGATACGCAGTATTTT.

This clonotype showed up many times. The chain uses TRBV27 and TRBJ2-1, with D possibly matching TRBD2 (8 bases). V shed 6 bases and J shed 10 bases, with 16 bases lying between them. Per the germline V gene, CDR1 is MNHEY and CDR2 is SMNVEV (reference sequence). This CDR3 is built from 13 residues. The CDR3 region has the DNA TGTGCCAGCAGAACGGGAGGGGGCCCGGAGCAGTTCTTC. Protein: CASRTGGGPEQFF.

This clonotype has at least ten counts. The chain recombines TRBV7-9 with TRBJ1-2, with D possibly being TRBD1 (5 bases). The CDR3 consists of 14 residues. The V gene lost 1 base and the J gene lost 0 bases, with 6 bases spanning the gap. Germline CDR1 reads SEHNR; CDR2 reads FQNEAQ (reference sequence). Written as DNA, the CDR3 is TGTGCCAGCAGCTTAGGGACAACTAACTATGGCTACACCTTC. Amino acid sequence: CASSLGTTNYGYTF.

This clonotype showed up many times. The chain is built from TRBV9 and TRBJ1-1; D may be TRBD1 (6 bases). The CDR3 contains 15 residues. Per the germline V gene, CDR1 is SGDLS and CDR2 is YYNGEE. V was pared by 0 bases and J by 5 bases, with 14 bases between. DNA for the CDR3: TGTGCCAGCAGCGTAGGGGGGCGCGGCGGTACTGAAGCTTTCTTT. Protein sequence: CASSVGGRGGTEAFF.

This clonotype was counted a few times. The J gene is TRBJ2-2, the V gene TRBV7-3; 8 bases align to TRBD1. Germline lookup yields CDR1 SGHTA and CDR2 FQGTGA. This CDR3 comprises 14 residues. V dropped 4 bases and J dropped 7; count of bases not matched to a gene: 5. CDR3 protein: CASSWTGRNGELFF. The CDR3 region has the DNA TGTGCCAGCAGCTGGACAGGGAGGAACGGGGAGCTGTTTTTT.

The J gene is TRBJ1-4, the V gene TRBV5-1; D uncertain. The CDR3 sequence is 14 residues long. V lost 5 bases and J 5 bases, leaving 13 bases between the germline ends. Per germline, CDR1 SGHRS and CDR2 YFSETQ. Here the CDR3 DNA reads TGCGCCAGCAGACTGCAGACGGTAAATGAAAAACTGTTTTTT. It is translated as CASRLQTVNEKLFF.